The clone carrying this TCR beta chain was seen ten or more times. First-strand cDNA relied on TRAV- and TRBV-specific primers spanning alpha and beta chains. With a constant-region primer and a V-primer adapter, TCRs were subjected to roughly 18 PCR cycles of amplification. mRNA, after isolation, was amplified by in vitro transcription. One entry per CDR3 protein results from TCRdb running MiXCR on the reads. The repertoire holds some 39,000 distinct CDR3 sequences, with roughly 31% as singletons. The data were obtained in a study of low-dose radiotherapy and immunotherapy resistance in tumors. Time point here: before trial treatment. The study gave donors nivolumab, ipilimumab, aspirin, low-dose cyclophosphamide and low-dose radiotherapy. The material sequenced was PBMCs, taken before treatment. The TCR comes from a male donor with gallbladder cancer.

The CDR3 here is CASSVGQGVNTQYF. CDR3 DNA: TGTGCCAGCAGCGTAGGACAAGGGGTAAATACGCAGTATTTT. This chain links TRBV11-2 with TRBJ2-3, with D possibly matching TRBD1 (5 bases). The CDR3 is made up of 14 amino acids. The germline V and J ends were trimmed by 5 bases and 7 bases, with 16 bases remaining between them. CDR1 is SGHAT, CDR2 FQNNGV, per germline.